This is a list of T cell receptor beta chains from one sample in a study of post-analysis software for immune sequencing data. MiXCR, applied by TCRdb to the PCR reads, yields one record per CDR3 protein. The repertoire consists of under 200,000 distinct CDR3 sequences, with 35% to 40% occurring once and the leading ten covering 25% to 35%. Here the sequenced sample was blood, taken after autologous hematopoietic stem cell transplantation. The receptors were gathered from a girl aged 5-17 years with multiple sclerosis. Both conserved end residues are part of each CDR3. Each record gives: clone size, D gene, V gene, J gene, CDR3 protein, CDR3 DNA. The D gene is left open where the match is weak. Part of the rows lack a size; the others show once, few, many or a class for expanded clones.

size: -; D: TRBD2; V: TRBV11-2; J: TRBJ2-7; CDR3: CASTATSGSYEQYF; DNA: TGTGCCAGCACCGCGACTAGCGGATCCTACGAGCAGTACTTC
size: -; D: TRBD1; V: TRBV7-9; J: TRBJ1-2; CDR3: CASSGDRDGYGYTF; DNA: TGTGCCAGCAGCGGGGACAGGGATGGCTATGGCTACACCTTC
size: -; D: TRBD2; V: TRBV24-1; J: TRBJ2-1; CDR3: CATSAASGSYNEQFF; DNA: TGTGCCACCAGTGCGGCTAGCGGATCCTACAATGAGCAGTTCTTC
size: few; D: TRBD2; V: TRBV20-1; J: TRBJ2-3; CDR3: CSAQKLAGITDTQYF; DNA: TGCAGTGCCCAAAAACTAGCGGGAATAACAGATACGCAGTATTTT
size: -; D: -; V: TRBV9; J: TRBJ2-1; CDR3: CASSSVGNEQFF; DNA: TGTGCCAGCAGCTCAGTAGGGAATGAGCAGTTCTTC
size: many; D: -; V: TRBV3-1; J: TRBJ2-1; CDR3: CASSRSGESNEQFF; DNA: TGTGCCAGCAGTAGAAGCGGCGAGAGCAATGAGCAGTTCTTC
size: many; D: -; V: TRBV20-1; J: TRBJ2-7; CDR3: CSASEGHLWYEQYF; DNA: TGCAGTGCTAGCGAGGGACACCTGTGGTACGAGCAGTACTTC
size: -; D: TRBD1; V: TRBV6-1; J: TRBJ1-5; CDR3: CASSDTGANYQPQHF; DNA: TGTGCCAGCAGTGACACAGGGGCAAACTATCAGCCCCAGCATTTT
size: few; D: TRBD2; V: TRBV7-2; J: TRBJ2-3; CDR3: CASSLVPGLAGGPIDTQYF; DNA: TGTGCCAGCAGCTTAGTGCCGGGACTAGCGGGAGGGCCGATAGATACGCAGTATTTT
size: -; D: -; V: TRBV10-3; J: TRBJ1-1; CDR3: CAISESSVIIRAEAFF; DNA: TGTGCCATCAGTGAGTCCTCTGTTATAATACGGGCTGAAGCTTTCTTT
size: few; D: -; V: TRBV6-5; J: TRBJ1-2; CDR3: CASSSTDRGGYTF; DNA: TGTGCCAGCAGTTCCACGGACAGAGGAGGCTACACCTTC
size: few; D: -; V: TRBV12-3/TRBV12-4; J: TRBJ1-4; CDR3: CASTTVKRGTNEKLFF; DNA: TGTGCCAGCACCACCGTAAAGCGGGGAACTAATGAAAAACTGTTTTTT
size: -; D: TRBD1; V: TRBV6-2/TRBV6-3; J: TRBJ2-1; CDR3: CASSIAGTGAYNEQFF; DNA: TGTGCCAGCAGTATAGCCGGGACAGGGGCCTACAATGAGCAGTTCTTC
size: few; D: -; V: TRBV4-1; J: TRBJ1-1; CDR3: CASSQGGTTEAFF; DNA: TGCGCCAGCAGCCAAGGGGGGACCACTGAAGCTTTCTTT
size: few; D: TRBD2; V: TRBV6-5; J: TRBJ2-3; CDR3: CASTSPVAGGTDTQYF; DNA: TGTGCCAGCACCTCTCCGGTAGCGGGAGGCACAGATACGCAGTATTTT
size: -; D: -; V: TRBV9; J: TRBJ2-5; CDR3: CASSQERQTQYF; DNA: TGTGCCAGCAGCCAAGAGCGGCAGACCCAGTACTTC
size: -; D: -; V: TRBV7-8; J: TRBJ2-6; CDR3: CASSLRNSWRAGANVLTF; DNA: TGTGCCAGCAGCTTACGGAACTCCTGGAGGGCTGGGGCCAACGTCCTGACTTTC
size: -; D: TRBD2; V: TRBV24-1; J: TRBJ2-3; CDR3: CATSDSGLAGLGYTQYF; DNA: TGTGCCACCAGTGATTCGGGACTAGCGGGACTAGGGTATACGCAGTATTTT
size: -; D: TRBD2; V: TRBV6-5; J: TRBJ2-1; CDR3: CASSSPTSANNEQFF; DNA: TGTGCCAGCAGTTCCCCGACTAGCGCAAACAATGAGCAGTTCTTC
size: few; D: TRBD1; V: TRBV7-2; J: TRBJ1-2; CDR3: CASSDTTGYYGYTF; DNA: TGTGCCAGCAGCGACACGACAGGGTACTATGGCTACACCTTC
size: once; D: TRBD2; V: TRBV10-2; J: TRBJ2-1; CDR3: CASSGTGPSGPDRNEQFF; DNA: TGCGCCAGCAGTGGTACCGGGCCTAGCGGGCCGGATCGGAATGAGCAGTTCTTC
size: once; D: -; V: TRBV20-1; J: TRBJ2-4; CDR3: CSARPLAKNIQYF; DNA: TGCAGTGCTAGACCCCTAGCCAAAAACATTCAGTACTTC
size: -; D: -; V: TRBV6-4; J: TRBJ2-1; CDR3: CASSIRAESSYNEQFF; DNA: TGTGCCAGCTCGATCCGGGCGGAAAGCTCCTACAATGAGCAGTTCTTC
size: few; D: TRBD2; V: TRBV7-3; J: TRBJ2-1; CDR3: CASSLTAGLADNEQFF; DNA: TGTGCCAGCAGCTTAACGGCAGGCCTAGCGGACAATGAGCAGTTCTTC
size: -; D: TRBD1; V: TRBV7-9; J: TRBJ2-4; CDR3: CASSARDRTGMNIQYF; DNA: TGTGCCAGCAGCGCGAGGGACAGGACGGGAATGAACATTCAGTACTTC
size: -; D: TRBD2; V: TRBV5-1; J: TRBJ2-7; CDR3: CASSSSGRAYEQYF; DNA: TGCGCCAGCAGCTCTAGCGGGAGGGCCTACGAGCAGTACTTC
size: many; D: -; V: TRBV9; J: TRBJ2-3; CDR3: CASSVGVSGGGDTQYF; DNA: TGTGCCAGCAGCGTGGGCGTGAGCGGAGGGGGAGATACGCAGTATTTT
size: few; D: TRBD2; V: TRBV11-3; J: TRBJ2-1; CDR3: CASSLTSGGNEQFF; DNA: TGTGCCAGCAGCTTAACTAGCGGGGGCAATGAGCAGTTCTTC
size: few; D: -; V: TRBV20-1; J: TRBJ2-3; CDR3: CSASRLEGKQSPTDTQYF; DNA: TGCAGTGCTAGTAGATTAGAGGGGAAACAGTCCCCTACAGATACGCAGTATTTT
size: -; D: TRBD1; V: TRBV7-2; J: TRBJ2-7; CDR3: CASRRTGDEQYF; DNA: TGTGCCAGCAGGCGGACAGGGGACGAGCAGTACTTC
size: few; D: TRBD1; V: TRBV14; J: TRBJ1-1; CDR3: CASSLRQNRGNTEAFF; DNA: TGTGCCAGCAGCCTCCGGCAAAACAGGGGGAACACTGAAGCTTTCTTT
size: many; D: -; V: TRBV29-1; J: TRBJ2-7; CDR3: CSVVQDPVTYEQYF; DNA: TGCAGCGTTGTGCAGGATCCTGTTACCTACGAGCAGTACTTC
size: -; D: -; V: TRBV7-9; J: TRBJ1-1; CDR3: CASSLAPTILNTEAFF; DNA: TGTGCCAGCAGCTTAGCTCCGACAATACTGAACACTGAAGCTTTCTTT
size: -; D: -; V: TRBV18; J: TRBJ2-1; CDR3: CASSRTTSHYNEQFF; DNA: TGTGCCAGCTCACGTACCACCTCCCACTACAATGAGCAGTTCTTC
size: -; D: -; V: TRBV7-3; J: TRBJ1-1; CDR3: CASSLYGGGTEAFF; DNA: TGTGCCAGCAGCTTATACGGGGGCGGTACTGAAGCTTTCTTT
size: few; D: -; V: TRBV28; J: TRBJ2-3; CDR3: CASSGQGGGSTDTQYF; DNA: TGTGCCAGCAGTGGGCAGGGTGGCGGTAGCACAGATACGCAGTATTTT
size: few; D: -; V: TRBV25-1; J: TRBJ2-5; CDR3: CASSAIRDGETQYF; DNA: TGTGCCAGCAGTGCTATCCGGGACGGGGAGACCCAGTACTTC
size: few; D: -; V: TRBV6-5; J: TRBJ2-1; CDR3: CASSPSPWGEQFF; DNA: TGTGCCAGCAGTCCATCCCCTTGGGGGGAGCAGTTCTTC
size: -; D: -; V: TRBV6-6; J: TRBJ2-1; CDR3: CASRYSRVYNEQFF; DNA: TGTGCCAGCAGGTACTCGAGGGTTTACAATGAGCAGTTCTTC
size: few; D: -; V: TRBV27; J: TRBJ2-1; CDR3: CASSTLATNEQFF; DNA: TGTGCCAGCAGTACCCTAGCAACGAATGAGCAGTTCTTC
size: few; D: -; V: TRBV25-1; J: TRBJ2-1; CDR3: CASSAPTRGNEQFF; DNA: TGTGCCAGCAGTGCCCCCACCCGTGGCAATGAGCAGTTCTTC
size: -; D: -; V: TRBV25-1; J: TRBJ2-5; CDR3: CASSVGLGETQYF; DNA: TGTGCCAGCAGTGTAGGGTTGGGCGAGACCCAGTACTTC
size: -; D: -; V: TRBV20-1; J: TRBJ2-1; CDR3: CSAGQSGTRRFF; DNA: TGCAGTGCTGGACAGTCCGGGACTCGTAGGTTCTTC
size: few; D: TRBD2; V: TRBV7-7; J: TRBJ2-5; CDR3: CASSYGLAGETQYF; DNA: TGTGCTAGCAGCTACGGACTAGCAGGAGAGACCCAGTACTTC
size: -; D: -; V: TRBV7-9; J: TRBJ2-1; CDR3: CASSLVGRGVPFF; DNA: TGTGCCAGCAGCTTAGTTGGCAGGGGAGTGCCGTTCTTC
size: -; D: TRBD2; V: TRBV29-1; J: TRBJ2-3; CDR3: CSGRRLAGLHSTDTQYF; DNA: TGCAGCGGCAGGCGACTAGCGGGACTTCACAGCACAGATACGCAGTATTTT
size: -; D: -; V: TRBV6-5; J: TRBJ2-1; CDR3: CASTALSGGGEQFF; DNA: TGTGCCAGCACTGCCTTATCAGGGGGAGGTGAGCAGTTCTTC
size: -; D: TRBD2; V: TRBV10-3; J: TRBJ2-7; CDR3: CAISEPSGGEVEQYF; DNA: TGTGCCATCAGTGAGCCTAGCGGGGGAGAGGTCGAGCAGTACTTC
size: -; D: TRBD1; V: TRBV11-2; J: TRBJ2-7; CDR3: CASSPPGQGVSYEQYF; DNA: TGTGCCAGCAGCCCACCGGGACAGGGGGTCTCCTACGAGCAGTACTTC
size: few; D: -; V: TRBV20-1; J: TRBJ2-3; CDR3: CSARDLGGISTDTQYF; DNA: TGCAGTGCTAGAGATCTTGGCGGGATAAGCACAGATACGCAGTATTTT
size: many; D: -; V: TRBV9; J: TRBJ2-7; CDR3: CASGSNYEQYF; DNA: TGTGCCAGCGGCTCGAACTACGAGCAGTACTTC
size: few; D: TRBD2; V: TRBV24-1; J: TRBJ2-1; CDR3: CATSDWKTSGSGFSNEQFF; DNA: TGTGCCACCAGTGATTGGAAGACTAGCGGGAGCGGGTTCAGCAATGAGCAGTTCTTC
size: few; D: TRBD2; V: TRBV5-6; J: TRBJ2-3; CDR3: CASNLVAGTDTQYF; DNA: TGTGCCAGCAACCTCGTAGCGGGAACTGATACGCAGTATTTT
size: -; D: TRBD1; V: TRBV12-3/TRBV12-4; J: TRBJ1-4; CDR3: CASSSGGPNEKLFF; DNA: TGTGCCAGCAGTTCAGGGGGCCCTAATGAAAAACTGTTTTTT